A selection of T cell receptor beta chains follows, all from one sample in a study of blood T cell repertoires in COVID-19. The assay was immunoSEQ multiplex PCR, and TCRdb's table has in-frame clones only and misses some. The data contain 200,000 to 250,000 clones, roughly 85% of them singletons. Sequencing input: PBMCs or T cells enriched from blood (not recorded which). These receptors all come from a woman in her thirties or forties with acute COVID-19. CDR3s include the opening cysteine and the closing phenylalanine or tryptophan. D genes are given only for firm matches. Where a row states a size, it is once, few, many or the class of an expanded clone; other rows omit it.

D | J | V | size | length | CDR3 | DNA
TRBD2 | TRBJ2-7 | TRBV11-2 | - | 19 | CASSFAPVGTSGSRYEQYF | TGTGCCAGCAGCTTCGCCCCTGTTGGGACTAGCGGGAGTAGATACGAGCAGTACTTC
- | TRBJ1-1 | TRBV28 | - | 11 | CASSTVFEAFF | TGTGCCAGCAGTACAGTGTTTGAAGCTTTCTTT
- | TRBJ2-7 | TRBV28 | - | 13 | CASSRNLLREQYF | TGTGCCAGCAGCCGCAATCTCCTGCGCGAGCAGTACTTC
TRBD2 | TRBJ2-7 | TRBV6-1 | - | 13 | CASSEGDYYEQYF | TGTGCCAGCAGTGAAGGGGACTACTACGAGCAGTACTTC
- | TRBJ2-7 | TRBV2 | - | 12 | CASRPGVNEQYF | TGTGCCAGCAGGCCCGGGGTTAACGAGCAGTACTTC
- | TRBJ2-3 | TRBV19 | - | 16 | CASTTRRGRSTDTQYF | TGTGCCAGTACCACCCGGCGGGGGCGTAGCACAGATACGCAGTATTTT
- | TRBJ1-3 | TRBV10-2 | - | 14 | CASCTGTSGNTIYF | TGCGCCAGCTGCACAGGGACGTCTGGAAACACCATATATTTT
- | TRBJ2-1 | TRBV28 | - | 17 | CASSSSWGREKGNEQFF | TGTGCCAGCAGTTCCTCCTGGGGCAGGGAAAAAGGCAATGAGCAGTTCTTC
- | TRBJ2-7 | TRBV24-1 | once | 14 | CATSDLTGAQGQYF | TGTGCCACCAGTGACCTGACGGGCGCCCAGGGGCAGTACTTC
- | TRBJ2-3 | TRBV4-2 | - | 17 | CASSQPTRAANTDTQYF | TGTGCCAGCAGCCAACCCACTCGAGCGGCAAACACAGATACGCAGTATTTT